This TCR beta chain came from a study of T cell responses to AZD1222 COVID-19 vaccine. Findings and caveats of the study: A mostly white British donor set with more females was recruited, and clonal diversity was possibly underestimated. Spike-specific TCR breadth and depth both grew after two AZD1222 doses. AZD1222 recipients seropositive at baseline numbered only 5 or 6.

Profiling relied on immunoSEQ multiplex PCR, and the TCRdb table lists in-frame clones only, not all of them. The sample has about 140,000 clones; 93% are singletons. The V gene's germline CDR1 is GTSNPN and CDR2 SVGIG (reference sequence). The V gene lost 0 bases and the J gene lost 0 bases, with 14 bases spanning the gap. This CDR3 comprises 16 residues. On this clone: The antigen remains undetermined.

The specimen comprised peripheral blood, sampled on day 0 of AZD1222 vaccination. The chain recombines TRBV30 with TRBJ1-2; D uncertain. The source of this sequence is an adult in good health. The CDR3 bases are TGTGCCTGGAGTGTACCGGCACGGATAGCTAACTATGGCTACACCTTC. Translation: CAWSVPARIANYGYTF.